Listed below are T cell receptor beta chains from one sample, sequenced in a study of tumor-infiltrating lymphocytes in glioblastoma multiforme. TCRdb recomputed calls from the multiplex PCR reads with MiXCR, one row per CDR3 protein. The profile shows about 32,000 distinct CDR3 sequences, under 70% of them singletons. Material: brain tumor tissue. The receptors originated from a male donor with glioblastoma. CDR3s include the opening cysteine and the closing phenylalanine or tryptophan. Each record gives: V gene, clone size, J gene, D gene, CDR3 length, CDR3 protein, CDR3 DNA. A D gene is named only where the DNA matches it firmly. Not every row has a clone size; where given, it reads once, few, many or a size class.

v_gene: TRBV11-1; abundance: medium-sized; j_gene: TRBJ2-7; d_gene: NA; len: 14; CDR3aa: CASSLGTHTYEQYF; CDR3nt: TGTGCCAGCAGCTTGGGGACGCATACCTACGAGCAGTACTTC
v_gene: TRBV11-2; abundance: NA; j_gene: TRBJ1-2; d_gene: NA; len: 16; CDR3aa: CASSGDGLPGNYGYTF; CDR3nt: TGTGCCAGCAGCGGGGACGGACTGCCCGGGAACTATGGCTACACCTTC
v_gene: TRBV29-1; abundance: NA; j_gene: TRBJ1-1; d_gene: NA; len: 11; CDR3aa: CSVDSYSEAFF; CDR3nt: TGCAGCGTTGACTCCTACTCTGAAGCTTTCTTT
v_gene: TRBV7-9; abundance: NA; j_gene: TRBJ1-2; d_gene: NA; len: 16; CDR3aa: CASSPDSGGFNYGYTF; CDR3nt: TGTGCCAGCAGCCCTGATTCGGGGGGCTTCAACTATGGCTACACCTTC
v_gene: TRBV7-9; abundance: NA; j_gene: TRBJ2-7; d_gene: TRBD2; len: 15; CDR3aa: CASSLGASGTYEQYF; CDR3nt: TGTGCCAGCAGCTTAGGGGCTAGCGGAACTTATGAGCAGTACTTC
v_gene: TRBV11-2; abundance: NA; j_gene: TRBJ1-1; d_gene: NA; len: 17; CDR3aa: CAFSAQPGQGGRTEAFF; CDR3nt: TGTGCCTTCAGCGCACAGCCGGGGCAGGGCGGGAGAACTGAAGCTTTCTTT
v_gene: TRBV11-2; abundance: NA; j_gene: TRBJ1-1; d_gene: NA; len: 15; CDR3aa: CASSLDPQGDTEAFF; CDR3nt: TGTGCCAGCAGCTTAGACCCACAGGGTGACACTGAAGCTTTCTTT
v_gene: TRBV20-1; abundance: NA; j_gene: TRBJ2-7; d_gene: NA; len: 14; CDR3aa: CSVREDNPSYEQYF; CDR3nt: TGCAGTGTTAGGGAGGACAATCCCAGCTACGAGCAGTACTTC
v_gene: TRBV19; abundance: NA; j_gene: TRBJ2-3; d_gene: TRBD2; len: 17; CDR3aa: CASSTSSGRGSADTQYF; CDR3nt: TGTGCCAGTAGTACGTCTAGCGGGAGGGGTTCGGCAGATACGCAGTATTTT
v_gene: TRBV6-5; abundance: NA; j_gene: TRBJ1-2; d_gene: TRBD1; len: 16; CDR3aa: CSSSFSYTGAVCGYTF; CDR3nt: TGTTCCAGCAGTTTCTCGTATACAGGGGCAGTCTGTGGCTACACCTTC
v_gene: TRBV7-9; abundance: many; j_gene: TRBJ1-6; d_gene: NA; len: 12; CDR3aa: CASSSDRGPLHF; CDR3nt: TGTGCCAGCAGCTCTGACCGCGGACCCCTCCACTTT
v_gene: TRBV11-3; abundance: NA; j_gene: TRBJ2-7; d_gene: NA; len: 11; CDR3aa: CASSLQSEQYF; CDR3nt: TGTGCCAGCAGCCTCCAGAGCGAGCAGTACTTC
v_gene: TRBV29-1; abundance: NA; j_gene: TRBJ2-3; d_gene: TRBD2; len: 17; CDR3aa: CSVAGGPFARSPDTQYF; CDR3nt: TGCAGCGTAGCGGGAGGGCCTTTTGCCCGATCCCCAGATACGCAGTATTTT
v_gene: TRBV11-2; abundance: few; j_gene: TRBJ2-7; d_gene: TRBD1; len: 13; CDR3aa: CASSRDRAYEQYF; CDR3nt: TGTGCCAGCAGCCGAGACAGGGCATACGAGCAGTACTTC
v_gene: TRBV20-1; abundance: many; j_gene: TRBJ1-5; d_gene: NA; len: 14; CDR3aa: CSASTSLGHQPQHF; CDR3nt: TGCAGTGCTTCCACAAGTTTGGGTCATCAGCCCCAGCATTTT
v_gene: TRBV20-1; abundance: NA; j_gene: TRBJ2-7; d_gene: NA; len: 12; CDR3aa: CGARDLVYEQYF; CDR3nt: TGCGGTGCTAGAGATCTGGTGTACGAGCAGTACTTC
v_gene: TRBV12-3/TRBV12-4; abundance: NA; j_gene: TRBJ2-2; d_gene: TRBD2; len: 14; CDR3aa: CASSFSWGSGELYF; CDR3nt: TGTGCCAGCAGTTTTTCGTGGGGTAGCGGGGAGCTGTATTTT
v_gene: TRBV11-1; abundance: NA; j_gene: TRBJ2-7; d_gene: TRBD1; len: 12; CDR3aa: CAGSGQGHEHYF; CDR3nt: TGTGCCGGCAGCGGACAGGGGCACGAGCATTACTTC
v_gene: TRBV4-3; abundance: NA; j_gene: TRBJ1-1; d_gene: NA; len: 15; CDR3aa: CASSQDEGYLSEAFF; CDR3nt: TGTGCCAGCAGCCAAGATGAGGGGTACTTGTCTGAAGCTTTCTTT
v_gene: TRBV4-2; abundance: NA; j_gene: TRBJ2-3; d_gene: NA; len: 20; CDR3aa: CASSQVRPSGGPALRDTQYF; CDR3nt: TGTGCCAGCAGCCAAGTTAGGCCGTCGGGGGGCCCTGCCCTCAGGGATACGCAGTATTTT
v_gene: TRBV29-1; abundance: many; j_gene: TRBJ2-7; d_gene: NA; len: 13; CDR3aa: CSCSTGISYEQYF; CDR3nt: TGCAGCTGCAGCACAGGAATTTCCTACGAGCAGTACTTC
v_gene: TRBV10-3; abundance: NA; j_gene: TRBJ2-2; d_gene: TRBD2; len: 16; CDR3aa: CAISDMYGRNTRELFF; CDR3nt: TGTGCCATCAGTGATATGTACGGGAGGAACACCAGGGAGCTGTTTTTC
v_gene: TRBV30; abundance: many; j_gene: TRBJ1-2; d_gene: NA; len: 14; CDR3aa: CAWRQIPGTHGYTF; CDR3nt: TGTGCCTGGAGGCAAATTCCAGGGACTCATGGCTACACCTTC
v_gene: TRBV29-1; abundance: NA; j_gene: TRBJ1-5; d_gene: NA; len: 15; CDR3aa: CSVAAATGFNQPQHF; CDR3nt: TGCAGCGTTGCCGCGGCTACCGGGTTCAATCAGCCCCAGCATTTC
v_gene: TRBV5-5; abundance: NA; j_gene: TRBJ2-2; d_gene: NA; len: 16; CDR3aa: CASSSEPAASTRELFF; CDR3nt: TGTGCCAGCAGCTCGGAGCCAGCGGCGAGCACCAGGGAGCTGTTTTTT
v_gene: TRBV4-1; abundance: many; j_gene: TRBJ2-3; d_gene: TRBD2; len: 16; CDR3aa: CASSPVGGRDTDTQYF; CDR3nt: TGCGCCAGCAGCCCCGTTGGCGGGAGGGACACAGATACGCAGTATTTT
v_gene: TRBV29-1; abundance: NA; j_gene: TRBJ2-7; d_gene: NA; len: 14; CDR3aa: CSVTPGGRTYEQHF; CDR3nt: TGCAGCGTCACCCCCGGCGGACGTACCTACGAGCAGCACTTC
v_gene: TRBV24-1; abundance: NA; j_gene: TRBJ1-2; d_gene: NA; len: 18; CDR3aa: CATSDSGTVEGLYYGYTF; CDR3nt: TGTGCCACCAGTGATTCCGGGACGGTCGAGGGGTTATACTATGGCTACACCTTC
v_gene: TRBV20-1; abundance: NA; j_gene: TRBJ2-7; d_gene: NA; len: 13; CDR3aa: CSVTTGNSYERYF; CDR3nt: TGCAGTGTTACAACAGGAAACTCCTACGAGCGATACTTC
v_gene: TRBV29-1; abundance: many; j_gene: TRBJ1-4; d_gene: NA; len: 15; CDR3aa: CSVEEGQGDNEKLFF; CDR3nt: TGCAGCGTTGAAGAAGGGCAGGGAGACAATGAAAAACTGTTTTTT
v_gene: TRBV11-2; abundance: NA; j_gene: TRBJ1-2; d_gene: NA; len: 16; CDR3aa: CANSPAGTLNDYGYTF; CDR3nt: TGTGCCAACAGCCCCGCCGGGACCCTTAATGATTATGGCTACACCTTC
v_gene: TRBV11-2; abundance: NA; j_gene: TRBJ2-1; d_gene: TRBD2; len: 13; CDR3aa: CASSPGLASEQFF; CDR3nt: TGTGCCAGCAGCCCCGGACTAGCGTCTGAGCAGTTCTTC
v_gene: TRBV6-1; abundance: NA; j_gene: TRBJ2-1; d_gene: TRBD2; len: 17; CDR3aa: CASSAPGRRTSGSWQFF; CDR3nt: TGTGCCAGCAGTGCCCCGGGACGCCGGACTAGCGGGAGTTGGCAGTTCTTC
v_gene: TRBV6-5; abundance: medium-sized; j_gene: TRBJ2-7; d_gene: NA; len: 14; CDR3aa: CASTETPTSNEQYF; CDR3nt: TGTGCCAGCACCGAAACCCCTACTAGCAACGAGCAGTACTTC
v_gene: TRBV29-1; abundance: NA; j_gene: TRBJ1-2; d_gene: NA; len: 12; CDR3aa: CSVVVGDYGYRF; CDR3nt: TGCAGCGTTGTTGTCGGCGACTATGGCTACAGATTC
v_gene: TRBV6-2/TRBV6-3; abundance: few; j_gene: TRBJ2-3; d_gene: TRBD1; len: 19; CDR3aa: CASSQEDFLDRGLTGTQYF; CDR3nt: TGTGCCAGCAGTCAAGAAGATTTCCTCGACAGGGGGCTGACAGGTACGCAGTATTTT
v_gene: TRBV19; abundance: NA; j_gene: TRBJ1-5; d_gene: TRBD1; len: 15; CDR3aa: CASSTTRQGGQPQHF; CDR3nt: TGTGCCAGTAGTACCACTAGACAGGGCGGGCAGCCCCAGCATTTT
v_gene: TRBV29-1; abundance: NA; j_gene: TRBJ2-2; d_gene: NA; len: 11; CDR3aa: CNVGGTGELFF; CDR3nt: TGCAACGTCGGAGGCACCGGGGAGCTGTTTTTT
v_gene: TRBV11-2; abundance: NA; j_gene: TRBJ2-1; d_gene: TRBD1; len: 15; CDR3aa: CTSSLGQGSYNEQFF; CDR3nt: TGTACCAGCAGCTTAGGACAGGGCTCCTACAATGAGCAGTTCTTC
v_gene: TRBV10-2; abundance: once; j_gene: TRBJ1-3; d_gene: NA; len: 13; CDR3aa: CASRSGDGNNIYF; CDR3nt: TGCGCCAGCAGGTCCGGTGATGGAAACAACATATATTTT
v_gene: TRBV2; abundance: NA; j_gene: TRBJ1-1; d_gene: TRBD1; len: 15; CDR3aa: CARRGSGQGNTEAFF; CDR3nt: TGTGCCAGAAGGGGATCTGGACAGGGAAACACTGAAGCTTTCTTT
v_gene: TRBV29-1; abundance: NA; j_gene: TRBJ2-3; d_gene: TRBD2; len: 15; CDR3aa: CSAVVGAGGADKQYF; CDR3nt: TGCAGTGCCGTCGTTGGAGCGGGAGGAGCAGATAAGCAGTATTTT
v_gene: TRBV6-2/TRBV6-3; abundance: NA; j_gene: TRBJ2-7; d_gene: NA; len: 13; CDR3aa: CASDYGVTYEQYF; CDR3nt: TGTGCCAGCGATTACGGGGTAACCTACGAGCAGTACTTC
v_gene: TRBV6-1; abundance: NA; j_gene: TRBJ1-5; d_gene: NA; len: 16; CDR3aa: CTSSDGGLNSSQPQHF; CDR3nt: TGTACCAGCAGTGATGGGGGCCTGAATAGCAGTCAGCCCCAGCATTTT
v_gene: TRBV2; abundance: many; j_gene: TRBJ2-7; d_gene: NA; len: 12; CDR3aa: CASSDNSYEQYF; CDR3nt: TGTGCCAGCAGTGACAACTCCTACGAGCAGTACTTC
v_gene: TRBV12-3/TRBV12-4; abundance: once; j_gene: TRBJ2-3; d_gene: TRBD2; len: 15; CDR3aa: CANSPTSGRKDTQYF; CDR3nt: TGTGCCAACAGCCCAACTAGCGGGAGAAAGGATACGCAGTATTTT